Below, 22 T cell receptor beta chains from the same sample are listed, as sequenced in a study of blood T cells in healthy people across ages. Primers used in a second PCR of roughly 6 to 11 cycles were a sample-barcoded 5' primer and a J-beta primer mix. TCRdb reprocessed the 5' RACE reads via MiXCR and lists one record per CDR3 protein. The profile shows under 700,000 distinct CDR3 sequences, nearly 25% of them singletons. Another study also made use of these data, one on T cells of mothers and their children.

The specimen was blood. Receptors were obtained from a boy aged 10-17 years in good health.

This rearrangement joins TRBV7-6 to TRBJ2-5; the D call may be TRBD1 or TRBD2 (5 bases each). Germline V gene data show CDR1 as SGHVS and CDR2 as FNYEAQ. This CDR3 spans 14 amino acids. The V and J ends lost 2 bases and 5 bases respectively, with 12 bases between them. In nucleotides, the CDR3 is TGTGCCAGCAGCTTATCAGAGGGGTTGGAGACCCAGTACTTC. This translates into CASSLSEGLETQYF.

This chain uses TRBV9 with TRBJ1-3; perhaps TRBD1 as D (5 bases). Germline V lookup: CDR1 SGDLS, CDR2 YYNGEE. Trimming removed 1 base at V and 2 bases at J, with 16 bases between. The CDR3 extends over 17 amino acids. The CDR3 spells CASSVQGGSPTGNTIYF. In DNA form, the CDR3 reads TGTGCCAGCAGCGTACAGGGAGGCTCCCCTACTGGAAACACCATATATTTT.

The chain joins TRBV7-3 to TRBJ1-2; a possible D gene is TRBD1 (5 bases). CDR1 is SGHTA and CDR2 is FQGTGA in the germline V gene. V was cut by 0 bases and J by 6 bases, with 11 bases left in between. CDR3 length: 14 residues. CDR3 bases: TGTGCCAGCAGCTTAACGGGCAGGGCTGATGGCTACACCTTC. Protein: CASSLTGRADGYTF.

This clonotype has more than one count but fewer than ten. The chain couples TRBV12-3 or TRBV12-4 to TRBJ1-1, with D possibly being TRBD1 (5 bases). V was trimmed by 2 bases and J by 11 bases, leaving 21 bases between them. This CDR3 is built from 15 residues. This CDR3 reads CASSLPRRVEGRAFF. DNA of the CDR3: TGTGCCAGCAGTTTACCCCGCAGGGTAGAGGGAAGGGCTTTCTTT.

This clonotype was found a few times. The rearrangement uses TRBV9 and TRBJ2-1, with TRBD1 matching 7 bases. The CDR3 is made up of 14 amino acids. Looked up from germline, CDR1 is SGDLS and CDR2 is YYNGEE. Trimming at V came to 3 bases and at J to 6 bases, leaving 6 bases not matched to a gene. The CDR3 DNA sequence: TGTGCCAGCAGCGGACCCGGGACAGTCAATGAGCAGTTCTTC. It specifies CASSGPGTVNEQFF.

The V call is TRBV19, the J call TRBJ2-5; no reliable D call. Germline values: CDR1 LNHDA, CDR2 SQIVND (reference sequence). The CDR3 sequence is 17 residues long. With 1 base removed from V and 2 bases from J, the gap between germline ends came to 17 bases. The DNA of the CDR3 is TGTGCCAGTAGTATAGTGACGGGTCAGAGCCAACAAGAGACCCAGTACTTC. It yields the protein CASSIVTGQSQQETQYF. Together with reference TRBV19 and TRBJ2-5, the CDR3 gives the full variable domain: DGGITQSPKYLFRKEGQNVTLSCEQNLNHDAMYWYRQDPGQGLRLIYYSQIVNDFQKGDIAEGYSVSREKKESFPLTVTSAQKNPTAFYLCASSIVTGQSQQETQYFGPGTRLLVL.

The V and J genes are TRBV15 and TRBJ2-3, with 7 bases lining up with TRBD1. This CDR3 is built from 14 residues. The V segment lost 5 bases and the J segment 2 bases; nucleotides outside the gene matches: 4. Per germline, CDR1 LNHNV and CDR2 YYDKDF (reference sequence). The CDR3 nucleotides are TGTGCCACCAGCGAGGGGGCGCCCACAGATACGCAGTATTTT. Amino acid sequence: CATSEGAPTDTQYF.

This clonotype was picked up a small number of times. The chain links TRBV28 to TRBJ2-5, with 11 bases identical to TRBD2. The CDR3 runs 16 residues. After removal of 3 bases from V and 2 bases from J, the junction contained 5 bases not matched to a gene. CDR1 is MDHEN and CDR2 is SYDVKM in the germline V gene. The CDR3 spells CASSFPSSGGQETQYF. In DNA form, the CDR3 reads TGTGCCAGCAGTTTCCCATCTAGCGGGGGGCAAGAGACCCAGTACTTC.

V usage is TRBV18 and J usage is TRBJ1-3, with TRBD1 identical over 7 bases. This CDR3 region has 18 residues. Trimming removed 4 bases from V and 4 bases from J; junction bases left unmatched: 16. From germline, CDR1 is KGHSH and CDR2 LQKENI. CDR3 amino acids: CASSLGTGRGTSGNTIYF. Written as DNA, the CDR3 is TGTGCCAGCTCACTGGGAACAGGCAGGGGGACGTCCGGAAACACCATATATTTT.

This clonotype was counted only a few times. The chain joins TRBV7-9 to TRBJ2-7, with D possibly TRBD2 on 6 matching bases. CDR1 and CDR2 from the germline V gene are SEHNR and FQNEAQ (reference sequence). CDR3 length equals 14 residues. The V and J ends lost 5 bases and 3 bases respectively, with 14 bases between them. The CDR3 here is CASSDPGLNYEQYF. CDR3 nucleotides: TGTGCCAGCAGCGACCCGGGACTGAACTACGAGCAGTACTTC.

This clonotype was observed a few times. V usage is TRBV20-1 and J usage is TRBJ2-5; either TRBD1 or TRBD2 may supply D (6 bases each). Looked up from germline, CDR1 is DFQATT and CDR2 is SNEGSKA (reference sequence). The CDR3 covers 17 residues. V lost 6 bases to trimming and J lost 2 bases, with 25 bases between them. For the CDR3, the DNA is TGCAGTGCCCCCTATTCGACGGGGGCGCTCTATCAAGAGACCCAGTACTTC. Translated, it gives CSAPYSTGALYQETQYF.

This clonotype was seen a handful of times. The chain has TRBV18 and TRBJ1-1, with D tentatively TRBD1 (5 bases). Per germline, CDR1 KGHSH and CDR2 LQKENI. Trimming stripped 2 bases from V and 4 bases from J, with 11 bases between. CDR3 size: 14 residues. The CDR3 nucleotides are TGTGCCAGCTCACCAACAGGAGTTAGCACTGAAGCTTTCTTT. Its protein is CASSPTGVSTEAFF.

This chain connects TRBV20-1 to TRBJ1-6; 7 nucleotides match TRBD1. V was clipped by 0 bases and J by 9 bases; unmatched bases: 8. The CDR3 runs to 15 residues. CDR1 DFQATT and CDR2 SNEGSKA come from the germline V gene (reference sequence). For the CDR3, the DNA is TGCAGTGCTAGAGATCATCAGGGGGTGTCTTCACCCCTCCACTTT. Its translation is CSARDHQGVSSPLHF.

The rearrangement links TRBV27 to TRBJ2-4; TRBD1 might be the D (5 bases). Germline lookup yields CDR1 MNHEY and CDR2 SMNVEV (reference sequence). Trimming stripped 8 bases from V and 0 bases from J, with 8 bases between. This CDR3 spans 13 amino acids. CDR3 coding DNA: TGTGCCAGCCGACAGTTAGCCAAAAACATTCAGTACTTC. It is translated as CASRQLAKNIQYF.

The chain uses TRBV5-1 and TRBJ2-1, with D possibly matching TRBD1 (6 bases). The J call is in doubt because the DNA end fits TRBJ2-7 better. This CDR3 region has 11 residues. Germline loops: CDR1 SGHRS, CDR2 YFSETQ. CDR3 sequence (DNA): TGCGCCAGCAGCAAGGACAGCGAGCAGTACTTC. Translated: CASSKDSEQYF.

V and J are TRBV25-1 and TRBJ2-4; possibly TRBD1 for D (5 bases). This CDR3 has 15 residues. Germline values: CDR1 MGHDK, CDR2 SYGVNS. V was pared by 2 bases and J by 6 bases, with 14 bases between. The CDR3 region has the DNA TGTGCCAGCAGTGAAATAGATGCAGGGATAAACATTCAGTACTTC. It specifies CASSEIDAGINIQYF.

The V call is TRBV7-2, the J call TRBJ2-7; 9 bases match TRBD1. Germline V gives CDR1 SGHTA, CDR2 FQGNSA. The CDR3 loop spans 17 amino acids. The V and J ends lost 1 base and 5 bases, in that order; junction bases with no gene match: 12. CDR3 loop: CASSLGAHRDRDHEQYF. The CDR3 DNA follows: TGTGCCAGCAGCTTAGGGGCTCACCGGGACAGGGACCACGAGCAGTACTTC.

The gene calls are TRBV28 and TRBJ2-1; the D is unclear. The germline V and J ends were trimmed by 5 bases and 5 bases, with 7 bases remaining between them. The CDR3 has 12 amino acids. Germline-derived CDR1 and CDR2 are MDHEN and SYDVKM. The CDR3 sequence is CASSPSHNEQFF. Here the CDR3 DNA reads TGTGCCAGCAGTCCCAGCCACAATGAGCAGTTCTTC.

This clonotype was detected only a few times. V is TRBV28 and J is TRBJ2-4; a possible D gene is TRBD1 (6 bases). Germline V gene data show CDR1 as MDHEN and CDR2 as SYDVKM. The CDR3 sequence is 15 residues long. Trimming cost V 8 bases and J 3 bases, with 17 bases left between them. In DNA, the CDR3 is TGTGCCAGCTGTGGGGAGACAGGTTTCAAAAACATTCAGTACTTC. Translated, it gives CASCGETGFKNIQYF.

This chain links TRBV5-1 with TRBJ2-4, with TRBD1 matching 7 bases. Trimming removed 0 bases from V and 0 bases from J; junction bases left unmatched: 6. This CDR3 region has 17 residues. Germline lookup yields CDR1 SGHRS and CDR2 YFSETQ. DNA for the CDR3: TGCGCCAGCAGCTTGGGTGGGACAGTTGGAGCCAAAAACATTCAGTACTTC. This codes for CASSLGGTVGAKNIQYF.

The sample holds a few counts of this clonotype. The CDR3 region is CASSLSVGSGGELFF. CDR3 coding DNA: TGTGCCAGCAGTTTATCGGTGGGGAGTGGCGGGGAGCTGTTTTTT. The chain has TRBV27 and TRBJ2-2; weak D call: TRBD2 (5 bases). Deletions cut 0 bases from V and 7 bases from J, with 12 bases between. CDR3 length equals 15 residues. Germline assignment: CDR1 MNHEY and CDR2 SMNVEV (reference sequence).

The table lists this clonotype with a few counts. The CDR3 protein is CASSPRQVSGELFF. CDR3 DNA: TGTGCCAGCAGCCCCCGACAGGTCTCCGGGGAGCTGTTTTTT. The rearrangement links TRBV27 to TRBJ2-2; D might be TRBD1 (6 bases). Germline values: CDR1 MNHEY, CDR2 SMNVEV (reference sequence). CDR3 length equals 14 residues. V shed 6 bases and J shed 6 bases, with 14 bases lying between them.